The 5 T cell receptor beta chains listed next were all sequenced from one sample in a study of Graves' ophthalmopathy and Graves' hyperthyroidism. RNA transcripts were the source from which TCR beta CDR3 regions were amplified. An opening RT-PCR round employed HTBI primers and preceded a second-round multiplex PCR. TCRdb passed the multiplex PCR reads through MiXCR, listing each CDR3 protein once. The sample has about 340,000 distinct CDR3 sequences; roughly 16% are singletons. Sequenced input: peripheral blood. The source of these receptors is an adult man with Graves' ophthalmopathy.

This clonotype was observed many times. The chain couples TRBV29-1 to TRBJ2-2; 8 bases map to TRBD1. The trim removed 4 bases at V and 4 bases at J, leaving 5 bases unmatched. Germline loops: CDR1 SQVTM, CDR2 ANQGSEA. This CDR3 is built from 14 residues. The CDR3 spells CSVVVTGATGELFF. As DNA, the CDR3 is TGCAGCGTTGTCGTGACAGGGGCCACCGGGGAGCTGTTTTTT.

This clonotype has ten or more counts. The gene calls are TRBV20-1 and TRBJ2-5; 8 bases match TRBD2. The germline gives CDR1 DFQATT, CDR2 SNEGSKA (reference sequence). V lost 3 bases and J lost 2; bases outside the gene matches: 2. The CDR3 totals 13 residues. CDR3 in DNA: TGCAGTGCTAGCGGGGGGGGACAAGAGACCCAGTACTTC. Translation: CSASGGGQETQYF.

The chain recombines TRBV18 with TRBJ1-2; no firm D call. V was pared by 2 bases and J by 1 base, with 8 bases between. The CDR3 spans 14 residues. The germline V gene encodes CDR1 KGHSH and CDR2 LQKENI. In DNA form, the CDR3 reads TGTGCCAGCTCACCAGCACGGAGTAACTATGGCTACACCTTC. Protein sequence: CASSPARSNYGYTF.

This clonotype was detected many times. The CDR3 reads CASSVDRAGETQYF. CDR3 bases: TGTGCCAGCAGCGTGGACAGGGCGGGGGAGACCCAGTACTTC. The chain joins TRBV9 to TRBJ2-5; TRBD1 matches 8 bases. CDR1 and CDR2 (germline): SGDLS, YYNGEE. The CDR3 runs to 14 residues. Trimming removed 2 bases from V and 5 bases from J; junction bases left unmatched: 5. The whole variable domain, remainder taken from reference TRBV9 and TRBJ2-5, is DSGVTQTPKHLITATGQRVTLRCSPRSGDLSVYWYQQSLDQGLQFLIQYYNGEERAKGNILERFSAQQFPDLHSELNLSSLELGDSALYFCASSVDRAGETQYFGPGTRLLVL.

This clonotype was observed many times. The V gene is TRBV13, the J gene TRBJ2-5; D call uncertain. CDR3 length: 14 amino acids. Deletions cut 1 base from V and 1 base from J, with 7 bases between. Germline V gives CDR1 PRHDT, CDR2 FYEKMQ (reference sequence). The CDR3, as DNA: TGTGCCAGCAGCTTAGTCCGGGCCCAAGAGACCCAGTACTTC. The encoded protein is CASSLVRAQETQYF.